The rows below give T cell receptor beta chains drawn from one sample of a study of T cells in localized non-small cell lung cancer. The data were produced by immunoSEQ multiplex PCR, yet TCRdb's version contains in-frame clones alone and is incomplete. The table has some 2,000 clones, roughly 26% seen once; the top ten hold 15% to 17%. This specimen was normal lung tissue next to the tumor, taken before any cancer treatment. The receptors were gathered from a woman aged 35-75 years with stage I lung adenocarcinoma. CDR3s include the opening cysteine and the closing phenylalanine or tryptophan. The D gene is left open where the match is weak. Size is omitted from some rows. Given values are once, few, many or a class for expanded clones.

len: 15
v_gene: TRBV18
j_gene: TRBJ1-6
d_gene: -
abundance: few
CDR3nt: TGTGCCAGCTCACCAATCGAGGGAAAACTTTCACCCCTCCACTTT
CDR3aa: CASSPIEGKLSPLHF

len: 16
v_gene: TRBV6-8
j_gene: TRBJ1-1
d_gene: TRBD1
abundance: few
CDR3nt: TGTGCCAGCAGTTTTCCCCGGGACAGGTGGGGCACTGAAGCTTTCTTT
CDR3aa: CASSFPRDRWGTEAFF

len: 15
v_gene: TRBV6-8
j_gene: TRBJ2-2
d_gene: -
abundance: few
CDR3nt: TGTGCCACTCTTCAAGGGACAACGAACACCGGGGAGCTGTTTTTT
CDR3aa: CATLQGTTNTGELFF

len: 15
v_gene: TRBV11-3
j_gene: TRBJ1-1
d_gene: TRBD1
abundance: -
CDR3nt: TGTGCCAGCAGCGGGGGAGGGGGCGCGTGGACTGAAGCTTTCTTT
CDR3aa: CASSGGGGAWTEAFF

len: 15
v_gene: TRBV6-8
j_gene: TRBJ1-2
d_gene: -
abundance: -
CDR3nt: TGTGCCAGCAGTTACTCCGCAGGGGATAACTATGGCTACACCTTC
CDR3aa: CASSYSAGDNYGYTF

len: 12
v_gene: TRBV12-5
j_gene: TRBJ1-2
d_gene: TRBD1
abundance: few
CDR3nt: TGTGCCAGCACCGGGACAGGCTTAGGCTACACCTTC
CDR3aa: CASTGTGLGYTF

len: 16
v_gene: TRBV28
j_gene: TRBJ1-6
d_gene: TRBD1
abundance: large
CDR3nt: TGTGCCAGCAGTTTATTCACAGGGGACTATAATTCACCCCTCCACTTT
CDR3aa: CASSLFTGDYNSPLHF

len: 15
v_gene: TRBV11-3
j_gene: TRBJ1-1
d_gene: TRBD1
abundance: -
CDR3nt: TGTGCCAGCAGCCTACTCGGGACAGCCGTCACTGAAGCTTTCTTT
CDR3aa: CASSLLGTAVTEAFF

len: 15
v_gene: TRBV6-8
j_gene: TRBJ1-5
d_gene: -
abundance: -
CDR3nt: TGTGCCAGCACCTCCCATGGGGTGGACAATCAGCCCCAGCATTTT
CDR3aa: CASTSHGVDNQPQHF

len: 15
v_gene: TRBV11-3
j_gene: TRBJ1-5
d_gene: -
abundance: few
CDR3nt: TGTGCCAGCAGCTTGAGTGCGGACCCAAATCAGCCCCAGCATTTT
CDR3aa: CASSLSADPNQPQHF

len: 15
v_gene: TRBV6-8
j_gene: TRBJ2-7
d_gene: -
abundance: medium-sized
CDR3nt: TGTGCCATCAGCCTAAACTCCCAGGGAACCGCCGAGCAGTACTTC
CDR3aa: CAISLNSQGTAEQYF

len: 14
v_gene: TRBV11-3
j_gene: TRBJ1-1
d_gene: -
abundance: few
CDR3nt: TGTGCCAGCAGCTTGGAGGTGGTGAACACTGAAGCTTTCTTT
CDR3aa: CASSLEVVNTEAFF

len: 18
v_gene: TRBV6-8
j_gene: TRBJ1-1
d_gene: -
abundance: large
CDR3nt: TGTGCCAGCAGTTACTCGAGAGGGGTAGGAGGGGGGAACACTGAAGCTTTCTTT
CDR3aa: CASSYSRGVGGGNTEAFF

len: 14
v_gene: TRBV6-8
j_gene: TRBJ2-5
d_gene: TRBD2
abundance: few
CDR3nt: TGTGCCAGCAGTTACGCCTCGGGGGGAGAGACCCAGTACTTC
CDR3aa: CASSYASGGETQYF

len: 14
v_gene: TRBV11-3
j_gene: TRBJ1-3
d_gene: -
abundance: -
CDR3nt: TGTGCCAGCAGCTTCCGAACCGGGGGAAACACCATATATTTT
CDR3aa: CASSFRTGGNTIYF

len: 15
v_gene: TRBV6-8
j_gene: TRBJ1-5
d_gene: -
abundance: large
CDR3nt: TGTGCCAGCAGCCACGGGGTACTGTACAATCAGCCCCAGCATTTT
CDR3aa: CASSHGVLYNQPQHF

len: 14
v_gene: TRBV19
j_gene: TRBJ2-7
d_gene: TRBD1
abundance: few
CDR3nt: TGTGCCAGTAGTATAGGCGGACAGGGCAACGAGCAGTACTTC
CDR3aa: CASSIGGQGNEQYF

len: 16
v_gene: TRBV11-3
j_gene: TRBJ2-2
d_gene: -
abundance: few
CDR3nt: TGTGCCAGCAGCTTAGACGCGCTAGCGAACACCGGGGAGCTGTTTTTT
CDR3aa: CASSLDALANTGELFF

len: 14
v_gene: TRBV18
j_gene: TRBJ1-2
d_gene: TRBD1
abundance: once
CDR3nt: TGTGCCAGCTCACCGGGACAGGATTTGTATGGCTACACCTTC
CDR3aa: CASSPGQDLYGYTF

len: 14
v_gene: TRBV6-8
j_gene: TRBJ1-1
d_gene: -
abundance: few
CDR3nt: TGTGCCAGCAGTGCAACTCCAACAAACACTGAAGCTTTCTTT
CDR3aa: CASSATPTNTEAFF

len: 12
v_gene: TRBV30
j_gene: TRBJ2-3
d_gene: -
abundance: few
CDR3nt: TGTGCCTGGGGCTATAGGGGTGGGACGCAGTATTTT
CDR3aa: CAWGYRGGTQYF

len: 13
v_gene: TRBV6-8
j_gene: TRBJ1-6
d_gene: -
abundance: medium-sized
CDR3nt: TGTGCCAGCAGCTCCCCGGAGGATTCACCCCTCCACTTT
CDR3aa: CASSSPEDSPLHF

len: 15
v_gene: TRBV6-8
j_gene: TRBJ1-2
d_gene: -
abundance: -
CDR3nt: TGTGCCAGCAGTTACTCGAGTATGGCTAGTTATGGCTACACCTTC
CDR3aa: CASSYSSMASYGYTF

len: 16
v_gene: TRBV6-8
j_gene: TRBJ2-1
d_gene: TRBD2
abundance: few
CDR3nt: TGTGCCAGCAGTTACGAAGTAGCGGGGGGTTACAATGAGCAGTTCTTC
CDR3aa: CASSYEVAGGYNEQFF

len: 14
v_gene: TRBV29-1
j_gene: TRBJ1-1
d_gene: -
abundance: few
CDR3nt: TGCAGCGTTTGGATGAGGGGGACGAACACTGAAGCTTTCTTT
CDR3aa: CSVWMRGTNTEAFF

len: 15
v_gene: TRBV5-1
j_gene: TRBJ1-1
d_gene: -
abundance: -
CDR3nt: TGCGCCAGCAGCTTGGTATTTGAGGGAAGTACTGAAGCTTTCTTT
CDR3aa: CASSLVFEGSTEAFF

len: 12
v_gene: TRBV12-5
j_gene: TRBJ1-2
d_gene: -
abundance: -
CDR3nt: TGTGCTAGCTCGGGATCTAACTATGGCTACACCTTC
CDR3aa: CASSGSNYGYTF

len: 14
v_gene: TRBV11-3
j_gene: TRBJ1-3
d_gene: -
abundance: -
CDR3nt: TGTGCCAGCAGCTTCGGCGATTCTGGAAACACCATATATTTT
CDR3aa: CASSFGDSGNTIYF

len: 19
v_gene: TRBV6-8
j_gene: TRBJ2-2
d_gene: -
abundance: -
CDR3nt: TGTGCCAGCAGTGATCGACAGGCGGGGGTATCCTTAACGTACGGGGAGCTGTTTTTT
CDR3aa: CASSDRQAGVSLTYGELFF

len: 15
v_gene: TRBV14
j_gene: TRBJ1-6
d_gene: -
abundance: -
CDR3nt: TGTGCCAGCAGCCAAGTGGGGGGGAGAGTTGCACCCCTCCACTTT
CDR3aa: CASSQVGGRVAPLHF

len: 14
v_gene: TRBV28
j_gene: TRBJ1-2
d_gene: -
abundance: -
CDR3nt: TGTGCCAGCAGTCCCCGACAGTTCTTCTATGGCTACACCTTC
CDR3aa: CASSPRQFFYGYTF

len: 19
v_gene: TRBV12-2
j_gene: TRBJ2-7
d_gene: -
abundance: few
CDR3nt: TGTGCAAGTCGCTTAGAAGGACTAGCGGGGGCCTACTTTATCTACGAGCAGTACTTC
CDR3aa: CASRLEGLAGAYFIYEQYF

len: 15
v_gene: TRBV19
j_gene: TRBJ1-1
d_gene: -
abundance: once
CDR3nt: TGTGCCAGTAGCCGAGGGCCTCCGGCGAAAACTGAAGCTTTCTTT
CDR3aa: CASSRGPPAKTEAFF

len: 14
v_gene: TRBV18
j_gene: TRBJ2-3
d_gene: TRBD2
abundance: -
CDR3nt: TGTGCCAGCTCACTTAGCGGGGGCACAGATACGCAGTATTTT
CDR3aa: CASSLSGGTDTQYF

len: 14
v_gene: TRBV15
j_gene: TRBJ1-6
d_gene: TRBD1
abundance: few
CDR3nt: TGTGCCACCAGCGGGGACAGGGAAGGGTCACCCCTCCACTTT
CDR3aa: CATSGDREGSPLHF

len: 14
v_gene: TRBV30
j_gene: TRBJ1-5
d_gene: -
abundance: -
CDR3nt: TGTGCCTGGAGAACGGCAGGTAGCAATCAGCCCCAGCATTTT
CDR3aa: CAWRTAGSNQPQHF

len: 13
v_gene: TRBV5-8
j_gene: TRBJ1-5
d_gene: -
abundance: -
CDR3nt: TGTGCCAGCAGCTCCAGATATAATCAGCCCCAGCATTTT
CDR3aa: CASSSRYNQPQHF

len: 15
v_gene: TRBV5-1
j_gene: TRBJ1-4
d_gene: -
abundance: -
CDR3nt: TGCGCCAGCAGCCAAGCGCTAGGAATTAATGAAAAACTGTTTTTT
CDR3aa: CASSQALGINEKLFF

len: 12
v_gene: TRBV28
j_gene: TRBJ1-1
d_gene: -
abundance: few
CDR3nt: TGTGCCAGCAGTTTAGGGGTGATCGCCCCTTTCTTT
CDR3aa: CASSLGVIAPFF

len: 15
v_gene: TRBV2
j_gene: TRBJ2-7
d_gene: TRBD2
abundance: few
CDR3nt: TGTGCCAGCAGACGGGGGGGTATTGGGTCCTACGAGCAGTACTTC
CDR3aa: CASRRGGIGSYEQYF

len: 15
v_gene: TRBV11-3
j_gene: TRBJ2-7
d_gene: -
abundance: medium-sized
CDR3nt: TGTGCCAGCAGCCAAGGGACGGGGCCGACCTACGAGCAGTACTTC
CDR3aa: CASSQGTGPTYEQYF

len: 18
v_gene: TRBV6-8
j_gene: TRBJ1-1
d_gene: TRBD1
abundance: few
CDR3nt: TGTGCCAGCAGTTCCCCAGGGGGCCGGGGAGGAAGTAACACTGAAGCTTTCTTT
CDR3aa: CASSSPGGRGGSNTEAFF

len: 14
v_gene: TRBV29-1
j_gene: TRBJ2-1
d_gene: TRBD2
abundance: -
CDR3nt: TGCAGCGTTGACCCTAGCGGGGTATACAATGAGCAGTTCTTC
CDR3aa: CSVDPSGVYNEQFF

len: 13
v_gene: TRBV30
j_gene: TRBJ1-6
d_gene: TRBD1
abundance: few
CDR3nt: TGTGCCTGGACGGACAGGGGTAATTCACCCCTCCACTTT
CDR3aa: CAWTDRGNSPLHF

len: 14
v_gene: TRBV30
j_gene: TRBJ1-3
d_gene: -
abundance: few
CDR3nt: TGTGCCTGGAGGGCGGGAGGGGTTGGAAACACCATATATTTT
CDR3aa: CAWRAGGVGNTIYF

len: 14
v_gene: TRBV18
j_gene: TRBJ2-5
d_gene: TRBD2
abundance: -
CDR3nt: TGTGCCAGCTCACCAGGAACTAGCGAAGAGACCCAGTACTTC
CDR3aa: CASSPGTSEETQYF